This T cell receptor beta chain appears in the sequencing data of a study of blood T cell repertoires in COVID-19. Study information: Nucleic acid was either cDNA or gDNA, and it came from T cells, B-cell-depleted T cells, or PBMCs.

This clone was counted only a few times. As originally analysed: Amplification of reference gene primers was used by the study to estimate nucleated cell counts. Assay: immunoSEQ multiplex PCR; the TCRdb copy retains only in-frame clones and omits some. The D gene and trimming were derived from the DNA, and the V and J assignments and clone size from that table. The data contain a few hundred thousand clones, around 83% of them singletons. Material: peripheral blood. The receptor comes from a human donor in a cohort sampled during active COVID-19.

As DNA, the CDR3 is TGTGCCAGCGGCCGGAGCACCGGGGAGCTGTTTTTT. Translated: CASGRSTGELFF. The chain is built from TRBV6-6 and TRBJ2-2; D unclear. Germline V gives CDR1 MNHNY, CDR2 SVGAGI (reference sequence). V was clipped by 8 bases and J by 4 bases, with 8 bases between them. This CDR3 has 12 residues.